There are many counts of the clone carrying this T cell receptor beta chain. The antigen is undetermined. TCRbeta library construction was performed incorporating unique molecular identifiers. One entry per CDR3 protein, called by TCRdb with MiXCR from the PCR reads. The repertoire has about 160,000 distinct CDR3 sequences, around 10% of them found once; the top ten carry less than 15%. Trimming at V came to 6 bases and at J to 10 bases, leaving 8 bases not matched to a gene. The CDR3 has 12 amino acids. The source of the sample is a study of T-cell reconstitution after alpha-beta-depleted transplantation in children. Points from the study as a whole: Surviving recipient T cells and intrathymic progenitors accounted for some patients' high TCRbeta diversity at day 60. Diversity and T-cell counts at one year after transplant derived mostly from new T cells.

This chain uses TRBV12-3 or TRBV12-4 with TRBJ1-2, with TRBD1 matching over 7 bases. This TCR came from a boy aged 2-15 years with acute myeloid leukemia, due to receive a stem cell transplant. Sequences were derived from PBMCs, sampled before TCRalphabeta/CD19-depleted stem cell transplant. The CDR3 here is CASRTGTDVYTF. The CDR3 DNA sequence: TGTGCCAGCAGAACCGGGACAGACGTCTACACCTTC.